A single sample is the source of the 23 T cell receptor beta chains below, sequenced in a study of Graves' ophthalmopathy and Graves' hyperthyroidism. From RNA, the CDR3 regions of TCR beta chains were amplified and sequenced. An initial RT-PCR round employing HTBI primers preceded a second-round multiplex PCR. In TCRdb, the multiplex PCR reads were re-called with MiXCR into one record per CDR3 protein. The sample lists 500,000 to 700,000 distinct CDR3 sequences; about a fifth were seen once. The sample comprised peripheral blood. Every receptor here comes from a woman younger than 35 with stable Graves' hyperthyroidism. Some clones in this sample may be carry-over from other donors' samples.

The genes are TRBV7-6 and TRBJ2-2, with 8 positions matching TRBD1. Trimming at V came to 5 bases and at J to 5 bases, leaving 16 bases not matched to a gene. Germline V lookup: CDR1 SGHVS, CDR2 FNYEAQ. CDR3 length: 18 amino acids. CDR3 amino acids: CASSPRTGSAEYTGELFF. CDR3 in DNA: TGTGCCAGCAGCCCACGGACAGGGTCGGCGGAATATACCGGGGAGCTGTTTTTT.

This clonotype was counted many times. This chain links TRBV19 with TRBJ1-5; D may be TRBD1 (6 bases). From germline, CDR1 is LNHDA and CDR2 SQIVND (reference sequence). V dropped 1 base and J dropped 6 bases, with 10 bases sitting between them. The CDR3 has 14 amino acids. In nucleotides, the CDR3 is TGTGCCAGTAGTATAGTAGGGGGACGTCAGCCCCAGCATTTT. It codes for CASSIVGGRQPQHF.

The J gene is TRBJ1-6, the V gene TRBV6-5; 9 nucleotides agree with TRBD1. The CDR3 length is 16 residues. The germline V gene has CDR1 MNHEY and CDR2 SVGAGI. The ends lost 0 bases at V and 7 bases at J; junction bases unmatched: 4. The CDR3: CASSYSDGQGNSPLHF. The CDR3 DNA follows: TGTGCCAGCAGTTACTCGGACGGACAGGGGAATTCACCCCTCCACTTT.

This clonotype has at least ten counts. V gene TRBV6-2 or TRBV6-3 combines with J gene TRBJ2-3; 10 bases map to TRBD2. J was trimmed by 3 bases and V by 5 bases; bases with no gene match: 5. The germline gives CDR1 MNHEY, CDR2 SVGEGT. The length of the CDR3 is 15 residues. In DNA, the CDR3 is TGTGCCAGCAGTAAGGGACTAGCGAGGACAGATACGCAGTATTTT. Protein product: CASSKGLARTDTQYF.

This clonotype appeared a few times. J is TRBJ1-5 and V is TRBV7-9; 7 nucleotides match TRBD1. CDR3 length: 14 residues. Germline V gene data show CDR1 as SEHNR and CDR2 as FQNEAQ (reference sequence). The V segment lost 7 bases and the J segment 3 bases; nucleotides outside the gene matches: 6. The CDR3 spells CASTPGGNNQPQHF. As DNA, the CDR3 is TGTGCCAGCACTCCAGGGGGGAACAATCAGCCCCAGCATTTT.

This clonotype was observed at least ten times. The gene calls are TRBV6-5 and TRBJ1-2; D uncertain. CDR1 and CDR2 (germline): MNHEY, SVGAGI. This CDR3 is built from 13 residues. Trimming left V 2 bases short and J 3 bases short, with 7 bases between. CDR3 in DNA: TGTGCCAGCAGTTACGAGGGAGACTATGGCTACACCTTC. Its translation: CASSYEGDYGYTF.

This clonotype was seen a single time. This sequence may be a read error, since a much larger clone differs from it by one base. The V gene is TRBV30, the J gene TRBJ2-7; 11 nucleotides match TRBD1. The trim removed 5 bases at V and 2 bases at J, leaving 14 bases unmatched. The CDR3 runs to 17 residues. Germline V gene sequence: CDR1 GTSNPN, CDR2 SVGIG (reference sequence). CDR3 sequence: CAWVRGLSGQGAYEQYF. DNA for the CDR3: TGTGCCTGGGTCAGGGGACTGTCGGGACAGGGGGCCTACGAGCAGTACTTC.

The chain couples TRBV29-1 to TRBJ2-7, with TRBD1 matching 7 bases. The length of the CDR3 is 14 residues. Germline lookup yields CDR1 SQVTM and CDR2 ANQGSEA. V lost 2 bases to trimming and J lost 3 bases; unmatched junction nucleotides: 7. CDR3: CSVEPYRGDYEQYF. DNA for the CDR3: TGCAGCGTTGAACCCTACAGGGGTGACTACGAGCAGTACTTC.

This clonotype showed up just a few times. Germline is not matched at one junction end, which may reflect a read error. V usage is TRBV25-1 and J usage is TRBJ2-1; D gene unclear. CDR1 and CDR2 from the germline V gene are MGHDK and SYGVNS. The CDR3 contains 13 residues. This CDR3 reads CASSDVSFNEQFF. CDR3 DNA sequence: TGTGCCAGCAGTGACGTGTCCTTCAATGAGCAGTTCTTC.

The chain combines TRBV20-1 with TRBJ2-5; 9 nucleotides align to TRBD1. This CDR3 has 14 amino acids. Trimming removed 5 bases from V and 2 bases from J; junction bases left unmatched: 6. Germline lookup yields CDR1 DFQATT and CDR2 SNEGSKA (reference sequence). This chain's CDR3 is CSAERGQGQETQYF. As DNA, the CDR3 is TGCAGTGCTGAGAGGGGACAGGGACAAGAGACCCAGTACTTC.

The V gene is TRBV6-1, the J gene TRBJ1-2, with TRBD1 as a possible D gene (6 bases). V was trimmed by 3 bases and J by 2 bases, leaving 13 bases between them. This CDR3 is built from 15 residues. CDR1 and CDR2 from the germline V gene are MNHNS and SASEGT. This CDR3 is CASSEWAGANYGYTF. For the CDR3, the DNA is TGTGCCAGCAGTGAGTGGGCAGGGGCGAACTATGGCTACACCTTC.

This clonotype was counted at least ten times. V gene TRBV20-1 combines with J gene TRBJ2-5; D tentatively fits TRBD1 or TRBD2 (5 bases each). Trimming shortened V by 1 base and J by 1 base, and 10 bases separated the two germline ends. This CDR3 spans 14 amino acids. The germline CDR1 and CDR2 sequences are DFQATT and SNEGSKA (reference sequence). CDR3 sequence (DNA): TGCAGTGCTAGAGCACCCGGGACCCAAGAGACCCAGTACTTC. Its translation: CSARAPGTQETQYF.

This clonotype was seen at least ten times. The rearrangement links TRBV9 to TRBJ2-5; TRBD1 might be the D (5 bases). Per germline, CDR1 SGDLS and CDR2 YYNGEE. CDR3 length: 16 amino acids. V was trimmed by 0 bases and J by 1 base, leaving 13 bases between them. The CDR3 bases are TGTGCCAGCAGCGTAGGAGGTAGGGGCCTCCAAGAGACCCAGTACTTC. Translated: CASSVGGRGLQETQYF.

The rearrangement uses TRBV28 and TRBJ1-6; D is unresolved. Between the trimmed V and J ends, which lost 7 bases and 10 bases, there was a span of 14 bases. The germline gives CDR1 MDHEN, CDR2 SYDVKM. This CDR3 contains 13 residues. CDR3 sequence (DNA): TGTGCCAGCAACTGGGGTCAGTCATCACCCCTCCACTTT. It codes for CASNWGQSSPLHF.

This clonotype has at least ten counts. This chain links TRBV9 with TRBJ1-6; no definite D call. This CDR3 spans 16 amino acids. Trimming removed 4 bases at V and 6 bases at J, with 17 bases between. The germline gives CDR1 SGDLS, CDR2 YYNGEE. In DNA, the CDR3 is TGTGCCAGCAGCACGGACTCCGCGCTGGTTAATTCACCCCTCCACTTT. It encodes CASSTDSALVNSPLHF. Full variable domain (rest looked up from reference TRBV9 and TRBJ1-6): DSGVTQTPKHLITATGQRVTLRCSPRSGDLSVYWYQQSLDQGLQFLIQYYNGEERAKGNILERFSAQQFPDLHSELNLSSLELGDSALYFCASSTDSALVNSPLHFGNGTRLTVT.

This clonotype was recorded at least ten times. The junction departs from germline at one end; a sequencing error may be responsible. The chain uses TRBV10-3 and TRBJ1-1; possible D gene TRBD1, 5 bases. The CDR3 covers 12 residues. The germline CDR1 and CDR2 sequences are ENHRY and SYGVKD. CDR3 protein: CAVRAGNTEAFF. The CDR3, as DNA: TGTGCCGTCAGGGCGGGAAACACTGAAGCTTTCTTT.

There are many counts of this clonotype. V is TRBV12-3 or TRBV12-4 and J is TRBJ2-7; the match to TRBD1 covers 11 bases. The ends lost 4 bases at V and 6 bases at J; junction bases unmatched: 2. The CDR3 has 13 amino acids. DNA for the CDR3: TGTGCCAGCAGTTCCGGGACAGGGGGCGAGCAGTACTTC. Translation: CASSSGTGGEQYF.

This clonotype was seen only a few times. The V call is TRBV12-3 or TRBV12-4, the J call TRBJ2-2; the D gene is possibly TRBD2 (5 bases). Trimming pared 10 bases from V and 6 bases from J, leaving 9 bases between. The CDR3 extends over 11 amino acids. CDR3 in amino acids: CATGVAGELFF. DNA for the CDR3: TGTGCCACCGGGGTGGCCGGGGAGCTGTTTTTT.

This clonotype was found many times. The CDR3 DNA follows: TGTGCCAGCACAAGACAGGGGGAACGGCAGCCCCAGCATTTT. This sequence encodes CASTRQGERQPQHF. The chain has TRBV28 and TRBJ1-5, with TRBD1 matching over 9 bases. The CDR3 is 14 amino acids. V shed 7 bases, J shed 7 bases, and the junction held 8 bases outside the gene matches. CDR1 is MDHEN and CDR2 is SYDVKM in the germline V gene.

In this sample, this clonotype turned up many times. One base away lies a much larger clone, so this may be a sequencing read error. The CDR3 is CASSLGAGGYVQYF. Written as DNA, the CDR3 is TGTGCCAGCAGTTTAGGAGCGGGGGGCTACGTGCAGTACTTC. V usage is TRBV12-3 or TRBV12-4 and J usage is TRBJ2-7; 9 bases map to TRBD2. CDR3 length equals 14 residues.

This clonotype was observed at least ten times. The chain is built from TRBV28 and TRBJ1-3; D is unresolved. V lost 11 bases and J lost 0, with 11 bases in between. The CDR3 is made up of 13 amino acids. Germline V gene data show CDR1 as MDHEN and CDR2 as SYDVKM. The chain's CDR3 is CASSRHSGNTIYF. In nucleotides, the CDR3 is TGTGCCTCCTCTAGGCACTCTGGAAACACCATATATTTT.

The table lists this clonotype with many counts. The chain couples TRBV20-1 to TRBJ2-7; 9 positions agree with TRBD1. Germline trimming cut 6 bases from V and 3 bases from J; bases unmatched to any gene: 9. This CDR3 is built from 14 residues. In germline, CDR1 is DFQATT, CDR2 SNEGSKA (reference sequence). The CDR3 spells CSATGTGSNYEQYF. Written as DNA, the CDR3 is TGCAGTGCAACCGGGACAGGGTCCAACTACGAGCAGTACTTC.

This clonotype occurred many times. The chain joins TRBV7-6 to TRBJ1-5; 8 positions match TRBD1. The germline gives CDR1 SGHVS, CDR2 FNYEAQ. With 0 bases clipped from V and 5 bases from J, the junction kept 12 bases outside the gene matches. There are 18 residues in the CDR3. CDR3 coding DNA: TGTGCCAGCAGCTTAGCCCCTTACTTCGAGACAGGGGATCAGCCCCAGCATTTT. It specifies CASSLAPYFETGDQPQHF.